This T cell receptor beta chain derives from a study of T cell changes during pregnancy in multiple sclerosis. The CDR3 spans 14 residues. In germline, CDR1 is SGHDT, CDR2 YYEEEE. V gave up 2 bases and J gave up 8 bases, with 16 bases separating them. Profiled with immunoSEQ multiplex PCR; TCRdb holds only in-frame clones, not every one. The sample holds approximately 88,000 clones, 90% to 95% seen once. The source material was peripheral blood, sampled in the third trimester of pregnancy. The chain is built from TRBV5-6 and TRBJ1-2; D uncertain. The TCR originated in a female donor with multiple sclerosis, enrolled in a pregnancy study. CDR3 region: CASSFEAVELGYTF. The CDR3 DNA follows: TGTGCCAGCAGCTTTGAGGCCGTCGAGTTGGGCTACACCTTC.